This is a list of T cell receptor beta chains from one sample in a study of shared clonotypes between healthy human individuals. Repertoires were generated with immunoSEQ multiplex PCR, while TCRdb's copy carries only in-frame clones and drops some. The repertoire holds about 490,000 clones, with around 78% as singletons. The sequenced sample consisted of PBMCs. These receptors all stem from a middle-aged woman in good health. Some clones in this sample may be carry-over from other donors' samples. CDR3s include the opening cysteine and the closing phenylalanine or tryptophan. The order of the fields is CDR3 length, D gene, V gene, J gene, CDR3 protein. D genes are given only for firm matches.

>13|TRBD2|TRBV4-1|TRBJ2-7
CASSQAGLALQYF
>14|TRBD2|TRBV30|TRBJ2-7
CAWSGGLAGVEQYF
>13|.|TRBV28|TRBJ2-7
CASLAPGTYEQYF
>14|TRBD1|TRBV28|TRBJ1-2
CASSLPTRTGGHTF
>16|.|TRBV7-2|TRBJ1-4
CASSLFPGGSGGKLFF
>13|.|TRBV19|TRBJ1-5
CASQPGANQPQHF
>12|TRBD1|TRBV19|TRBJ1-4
CASSAGTGIRAF
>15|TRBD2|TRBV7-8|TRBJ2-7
CASSFGLANSYEQYF
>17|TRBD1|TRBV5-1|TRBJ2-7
CASSLGTGTGGMDEQYF
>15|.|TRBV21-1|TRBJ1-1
CASSKDEGMNTEAFF
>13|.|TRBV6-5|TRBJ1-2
CASSYRERIGYTF
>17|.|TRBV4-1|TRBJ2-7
CASSQDLFSENPYEQYF
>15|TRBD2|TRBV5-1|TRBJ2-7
CASRTSGTISYEQYF
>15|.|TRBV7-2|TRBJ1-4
CASSLYSGGTSKLFF
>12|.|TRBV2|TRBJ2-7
CASSFIAYEQYF
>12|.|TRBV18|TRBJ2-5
CASSPGRETQYF
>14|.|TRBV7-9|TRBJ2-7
CASTDGTGFYEQYF
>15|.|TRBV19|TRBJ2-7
CASSMDGTLSYEQYF
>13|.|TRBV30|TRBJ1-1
CAWSRNRDTEAFF
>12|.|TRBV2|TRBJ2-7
CASSDDLREQYF
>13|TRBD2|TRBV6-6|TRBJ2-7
CAAAGATSYEQYF
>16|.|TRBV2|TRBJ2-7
CASSQGLGAGNYEQYF
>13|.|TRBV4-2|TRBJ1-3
CASSLNTGNTIYF
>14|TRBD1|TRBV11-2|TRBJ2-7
CASSYGTANYEQYF
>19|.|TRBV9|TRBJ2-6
CASSGNRRKISAGANVLTF
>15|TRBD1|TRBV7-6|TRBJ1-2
CASSLGQGAVYGYTF
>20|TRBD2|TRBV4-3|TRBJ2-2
CASSQDIPSGRAGGTGELFF
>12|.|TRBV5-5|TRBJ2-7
CASSLGGAEQYF
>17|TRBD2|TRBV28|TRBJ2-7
CASSLSHGTSGSYEQYF
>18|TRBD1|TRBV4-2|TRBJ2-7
CASSQGTGAGGRYYEQYF
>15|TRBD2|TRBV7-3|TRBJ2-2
CASSFGTSGTGELFF
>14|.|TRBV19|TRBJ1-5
CASSIVDGNQPQHF
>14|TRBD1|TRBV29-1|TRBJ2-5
CSVVQGGNRETQYF
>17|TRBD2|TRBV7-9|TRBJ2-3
CASSSGLAGAIPDTQYF
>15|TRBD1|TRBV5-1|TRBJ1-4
CASSTRTGGGEKLFF
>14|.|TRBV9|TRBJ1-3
CASSVEGSGNTIYF
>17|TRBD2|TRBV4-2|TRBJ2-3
CASSRTPGLADTDTQYF
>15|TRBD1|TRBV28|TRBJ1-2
CASTTSGTGVHGYTF
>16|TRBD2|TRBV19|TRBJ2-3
CASSIGLAGLVDTQYF
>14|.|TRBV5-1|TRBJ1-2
CASSVDSSNYGYTF
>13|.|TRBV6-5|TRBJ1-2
CASSYPGDYGYTF
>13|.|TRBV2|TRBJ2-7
CASSEVAAYEQYF
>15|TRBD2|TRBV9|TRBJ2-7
CASSVGELAAYEQYF
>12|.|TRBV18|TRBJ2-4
CASSPETNIQYF
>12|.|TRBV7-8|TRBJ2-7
CASSLVSYEQYF
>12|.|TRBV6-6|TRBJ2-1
CASSYGNNEQFF
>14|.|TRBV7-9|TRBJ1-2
CASSPLAEGDGYTF
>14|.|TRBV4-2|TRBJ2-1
CASSQEASYNEQFF
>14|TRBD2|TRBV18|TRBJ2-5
CASSPLAGVETQYF
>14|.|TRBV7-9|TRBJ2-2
CASSLHGEVGELFF
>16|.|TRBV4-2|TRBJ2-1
CASSQDLGFSYNEQFF
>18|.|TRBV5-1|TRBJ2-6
CASTSGRGNTGGANVLTF
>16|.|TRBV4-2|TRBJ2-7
CASSPLGAAYDYEQYF
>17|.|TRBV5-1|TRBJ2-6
CASSSGQYISGANVLTF
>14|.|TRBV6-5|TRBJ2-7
CASRASGGIYEQYF
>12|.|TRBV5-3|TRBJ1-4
CARSALCEGSDF